What follows are 5 T cell receptor beta chains derived from one specimen sequenced in a study of T cell repertoires in cytomegalovirus infection. TCRdb re-called the reads through MiXCR, storing one row per CDR3 protein. The data hold more than 250,000 distinct CDR3 sequences, with 25% observed a single time. No antigens are known for them. The sample here was cultured PBMCs, taken from culture after CMV antigen stimulation. These receptors originate from a human donor in good health (CMV status not recorded). Some clones in this sample may be carry-over from other donors' samples.

The chain employs TRBV4-3 and TRBJ1-2; 10 bases agree with TRBD1. In germline, CDR1 is LGHNA, CDR2 YSLEER. This CDR3 spans 16 amino acids. V was pared by 3 bases and J by 7 bases, with 11 bases of the junction left unmatched. The CDR3 bases are TGCGCCAGCAGCCAGGCTTACTGGGACAGGGGAGCTGGCTACACCTTC. Translated: CASSQAYWDRGAGYTF.

This clonotype was observed a few times. The chain has TRBV6-6 and TRBJ2-1; no clear D. This CDR3 comprises 13 residues. CDR1 and CDR2 (germline): MNHNY, SVGAGI (reference sequence). V dropped 6 bases and J dropped 4 bases, with 10 bases sitting between them. CDR3: CASSNKEYNEQFF. The DNA of the CDR3 is TGTGCCAGCAGCAACAAGGAATACAATGAGCAGTTCTTC.

The sample holds many counts of this clonotype. The V call is TRBV7-2, the J call TRBJ1-1, with 9 positions matching TRBD1. This CDR3 has 15 amino acids. Germline trimming cut 5 bases from V and 3 bases from J; bases unmatched to any gene: 7. The germline CDR1 and CDR2 sequences are SGHTA and FQGNSA. The CDR3: CASSRHGQGYTEAFF. The CDR3 coding sequence is TGTGCCAGCAGCCGGCACGGACAGGGGTACACTGAAGCTTTCTTT.

This clonotype came up a few times. The rearrangement uses TRBV6-2 or TRBV6-3 and TRBJ2-7; D assignment may be TRBD1 or TRBD2 (5 bases each). The CDR3 covers 17 residues. The V and J ends lost 2 bases and 5 bases respectively, with 22 bases between them. Germline V gives CDR1 MNHEY, CDR2 SVGEGT. The CDR3 is CASSYAYHMRGVHEQYF. CDR3 DNA sequence: TGTGCCAGCAGTTACGCTTACCACATGCGAGGGGTCCACGAGCAGTACTTC.

This clonotype was seen only a few times. The chain has TRBV20-1 and TRBJ2-7, with a tentative D call TRBD1 (5 bases). V shed 6 bases and J shed 1 base, with 16 bases lying between them. Germline V gene sequence: CDR1 DFQATT, CDR2 SNEGSKA (reference sequence). This CDR3 is 14 amino acids long. The chain's CDR3 is CSAIDFRQSYEQYV. CDR3 nucleotides: TGCAGTGCCATTGACTTTAGACAGTCCTACGAGCAGTACGTC.